This T cell receptor (beta chain) stems from a study of regulatory T cells in long-lasting Graves disease. Only a few counts were recorded for this clonotype. Building the TCR beta libraries relied on iRepertoire HTBI primers, and CDR3 regions underwent Arm-PCR. TCRdb re-called the multiplex PCR reads through MiXCR, storing one row per CDR3 protein. The sample consists of hundreds of thousands of distinct CDR3 sequences, roughly 21% of them appearing once. Time point of the sample: persistent/refractory GD, antithyroid drugs over 5 years with positive TRAb. After RNA was extracted from PBMCs, the TCR library was made from it. The sequencing used peripheral blood mononuclear cells (PBMCs), collected when the disease was refractory, from a patient treated with antithyroid drugs. The sequence was obtained from a female donor with Graves disease.

The CDR3 nucleotides read TGTGCCAGCCGGACCCCGGGGACTGAAGCTTTCTTT. Encoded protein: CASRTPGTEAFF. This chain uses TRBV28 with TRBJ1-1, with D hard to call. Germline-derived CDR1 and CDR2 are MDHEN and SYDVKM. CDR3 size: 12 residues. Trimming shortened V by 8 bases and J by 5 bases, and 12 bases separated the two germline ends.